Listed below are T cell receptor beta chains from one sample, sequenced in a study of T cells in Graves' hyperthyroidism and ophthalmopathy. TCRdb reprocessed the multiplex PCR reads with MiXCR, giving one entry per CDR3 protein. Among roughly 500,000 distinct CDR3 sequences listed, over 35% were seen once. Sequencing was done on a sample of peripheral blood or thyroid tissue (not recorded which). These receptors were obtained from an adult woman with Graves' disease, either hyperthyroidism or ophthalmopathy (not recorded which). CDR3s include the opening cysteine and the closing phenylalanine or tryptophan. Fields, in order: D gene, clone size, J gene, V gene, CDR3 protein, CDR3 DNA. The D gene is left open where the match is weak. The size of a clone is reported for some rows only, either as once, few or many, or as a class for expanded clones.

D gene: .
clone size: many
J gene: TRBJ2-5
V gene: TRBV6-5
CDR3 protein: CASSSHSPVTQYF
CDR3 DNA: TGTGCCAGCAGTTCCCACTCCCCGGTGACCCAGTACTTC

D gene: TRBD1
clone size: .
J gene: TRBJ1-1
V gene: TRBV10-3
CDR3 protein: CATVSQGTDTEAFF
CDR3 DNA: TGTGCCACCGTGTCTCAGGGGACAGACACTGAAGCTTTCTTT

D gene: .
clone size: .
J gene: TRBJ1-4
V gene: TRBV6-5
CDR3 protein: CASTSPLAGGEKLFF
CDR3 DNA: TGTGCCAGCACGTCACCCCTGGCGGGAGGAGAAAAACTGTTTTTT

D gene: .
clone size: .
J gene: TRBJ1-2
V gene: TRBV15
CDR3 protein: CATSRGAGPAVARGYTF
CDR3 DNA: TGTGCCACCAGCAGAGGTGCAGGCCCCGCGGTAGCTCGGGGCTACACCTTC

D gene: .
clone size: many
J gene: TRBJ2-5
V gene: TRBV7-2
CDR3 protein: CASSLANQETQYF
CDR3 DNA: TGTGCCAGCAGCTTAGCAAACCAAGAGACCCAGTACTTC

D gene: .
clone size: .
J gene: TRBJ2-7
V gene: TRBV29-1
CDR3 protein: CSVGGPVEQYF
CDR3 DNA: TGCAGCGTTGGGGGGCCGGTCGAGCAGTACTTC

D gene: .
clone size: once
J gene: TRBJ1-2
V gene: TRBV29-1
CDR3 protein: CSVGGGMGLEGYTF
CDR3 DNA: TGCAGCGTTGGGGGAGGGATGGGCCTAGAAGGCTACACCTTC

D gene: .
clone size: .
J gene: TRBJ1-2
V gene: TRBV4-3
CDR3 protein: CASSQDLGISGYTF
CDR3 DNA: TGCGCCAGCAGCCAAGATCTGGGAATTTCGGGCTACACCTTC

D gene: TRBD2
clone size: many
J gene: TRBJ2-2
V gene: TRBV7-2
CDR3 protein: CASSRSGRISGELFF
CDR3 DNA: TGTGCCAGCAGCCGAAGCGGGAGGATCTCCGGGGAGCTGTTTTTT

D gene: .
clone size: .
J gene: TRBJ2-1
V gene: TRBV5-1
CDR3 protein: CASRFSGGGNEQFF
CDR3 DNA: TGCGCCAGCAGGTTTAGCGGAGGGGGGAATGAGCAGTTCTTC

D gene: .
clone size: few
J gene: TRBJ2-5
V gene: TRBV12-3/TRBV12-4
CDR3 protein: CASSGGSEETQYF
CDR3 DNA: TGTGCCAGCAGCGGGGGTAGCGAAGAGACCCAGTACTTC

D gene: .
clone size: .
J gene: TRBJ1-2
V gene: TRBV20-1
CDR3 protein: CSAREDSLSGNTF
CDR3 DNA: TGCAGTGCTAGAGAAGACAGCCTCTCTGGAAACACCTTC

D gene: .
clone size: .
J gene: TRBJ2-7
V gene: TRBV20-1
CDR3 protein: CSASAVDYEQYF
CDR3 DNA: TGCAGTGCTAGTGCGGTGGACTACGAGCAGTACTTC

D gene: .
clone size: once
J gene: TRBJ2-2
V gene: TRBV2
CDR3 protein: CASSRIGLQGELFF
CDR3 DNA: TGTGCCAGCAGCCGAATTGGCTTACAGGGGGAGCTGTTTTTT

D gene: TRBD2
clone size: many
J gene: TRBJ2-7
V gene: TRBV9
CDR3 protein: CASSRGPSSGRAYEQYF
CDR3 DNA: TGTGCCAGCAGCCGGGGCCCGAGTAGCGGGAGGGCTTACGAGCAGTACTTC

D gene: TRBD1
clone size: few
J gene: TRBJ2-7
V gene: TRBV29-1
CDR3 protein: CSVEWGQGIYEQYF
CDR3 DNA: TGCAGCGTTGAATGGGGACAGGGGATCTACGAGCAGTACTTC

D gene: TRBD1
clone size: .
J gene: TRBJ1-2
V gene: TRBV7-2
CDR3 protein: CASSHRDRARGGYTF
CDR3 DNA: TGTGCTAGCAGCCACCGGGACAGGGCTCGGGGTGGCTACACCTTC

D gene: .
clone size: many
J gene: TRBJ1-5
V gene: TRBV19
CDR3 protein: CATRRRQGALSNQPQHF
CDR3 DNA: TGTGCCACCCGCCGGCGGCAGGGAGCTTTGAGCAATCAGCCCCAGCATTTT

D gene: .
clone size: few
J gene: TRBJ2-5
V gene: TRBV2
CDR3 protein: CASSERAQETQYF
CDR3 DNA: TGTGCCAGCAGTGAACGGGCACAAGAGACCCAGTACTTC

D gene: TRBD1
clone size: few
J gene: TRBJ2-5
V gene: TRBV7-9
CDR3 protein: CASSLEGTGQETQYF
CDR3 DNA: TGTGCCAGCAGCTTGGAAGGGACAGGTCAAGAGACCCAGTACTTC

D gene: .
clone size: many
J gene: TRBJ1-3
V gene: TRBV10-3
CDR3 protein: CAISPHQRGNTIYF
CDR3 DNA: TGTGCCATCAGTCCACACCAACGTGGAAACACCATATATTTT

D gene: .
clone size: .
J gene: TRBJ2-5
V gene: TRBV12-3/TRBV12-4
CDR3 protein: CASSLGGTPRTKTQYF
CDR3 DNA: TGTGCCAGCAGTTTAGGCGGGACACCCCGAACAAAGACCCAGTACTTC

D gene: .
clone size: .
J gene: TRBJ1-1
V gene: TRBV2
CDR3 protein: CASSNQENTEAFF
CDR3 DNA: TGTGCCAGCAGTAATCAGGAGAACACTGAAGCTTTCTTT

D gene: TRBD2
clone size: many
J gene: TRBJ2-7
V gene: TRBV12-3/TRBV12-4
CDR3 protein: CASSILAGGYEQYF
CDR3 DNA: TGTGCCAGCAGTATACTAGCGGGGGGATACGAGCAGTACTTC

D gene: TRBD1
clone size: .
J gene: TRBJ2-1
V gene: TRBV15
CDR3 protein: CATSRGQVNSYNEQFF
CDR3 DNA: TGTGCCACCAGCAGGGGACAGGTAAACTCCTACAATGAGCAGTTCTTC

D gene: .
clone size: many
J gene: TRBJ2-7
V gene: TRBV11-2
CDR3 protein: CASSLRVRGEQYF
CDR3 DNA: TGTGCCAGCAGCTTACGAGTTCGGGGCGAGCAGTACTTC

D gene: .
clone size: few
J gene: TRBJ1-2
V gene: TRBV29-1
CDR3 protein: CSVLAPANYGYTF
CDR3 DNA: TGCAGCGTTTTGGCACCGGCAAACTATGGCTACACCTTC

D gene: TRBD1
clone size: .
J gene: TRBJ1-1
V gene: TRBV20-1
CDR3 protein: CSARDRGNTEAFF
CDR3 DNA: TGCAGTGCTAGGGACAGGGGGAACACTGAAGCTTTCTTT

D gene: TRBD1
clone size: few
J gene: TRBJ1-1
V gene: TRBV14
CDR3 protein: CASSRRRGTGGNTEAFF
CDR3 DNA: TGTGCCAGCAGCCGTCGCCGTGGGACAGGGGGCAACACTGAAGCTTTCTTT

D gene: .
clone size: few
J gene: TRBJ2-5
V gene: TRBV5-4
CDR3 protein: CASSRDSYGETQYF
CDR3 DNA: TGTGCCAGCAGTAGGGACTCCTATGGAGAGACCCAGTACTTC

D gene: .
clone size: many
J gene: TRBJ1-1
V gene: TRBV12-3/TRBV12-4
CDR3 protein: CASSFQRGSEAFF
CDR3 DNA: TGTGCCAGCAGTTTTCAAAGGGGATCTGAAGCTTTCTTT

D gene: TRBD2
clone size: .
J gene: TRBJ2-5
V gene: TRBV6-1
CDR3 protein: CASRRLAGGYQETQYF
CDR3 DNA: TGTGCCAGCAGGCGGCTAGCGGGAGGCTATCAAGAGACCCAGTACTTC

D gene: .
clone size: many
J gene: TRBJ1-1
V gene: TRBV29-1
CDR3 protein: CSVTKQGYRNTEAFF
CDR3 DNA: TGCAGCGTGACTAAGCAGGGTTATCGGAACACTGAAGCTTTCTTT

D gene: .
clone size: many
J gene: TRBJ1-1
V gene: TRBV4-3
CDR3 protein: CASSQEGVTGWGTEAFF
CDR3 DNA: TGCGCCAGCAGCCAAGAAGGGGTCACGGGGTGGGGCACTGAAGCTTTCTTT

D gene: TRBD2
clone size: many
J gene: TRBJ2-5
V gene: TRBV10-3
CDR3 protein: CAISEASGRTQYF
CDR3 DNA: TGTGCCATCAGTGAGGCTAGCGGGAGGACCCAGTACTTC

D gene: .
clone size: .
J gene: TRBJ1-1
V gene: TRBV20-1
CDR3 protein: CSARTSGRAYTEAFF
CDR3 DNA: TGCAGTGCTAGGACTAGCGGGAGGGCCTACACAGAAGCTTTCTTT

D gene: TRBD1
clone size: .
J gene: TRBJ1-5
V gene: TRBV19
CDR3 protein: CASNRGQGFYQPQHF
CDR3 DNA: TGTGCCAGTAACCGCGGACAGGGGTTCTATCAGCCCCAGCATTTT

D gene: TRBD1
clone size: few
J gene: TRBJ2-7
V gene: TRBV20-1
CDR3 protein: CSASEGATYEQYF
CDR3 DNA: TGCAGTGCTAGTGAGGGGGCCACCTACGAGCAGTACTTC

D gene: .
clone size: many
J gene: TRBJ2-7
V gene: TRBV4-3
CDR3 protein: CASSQAGLAGEQYF
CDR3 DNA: TGCGCCAGCAGCCAAGCGGGGCTGGCAGGCGAGCAGTACTTC

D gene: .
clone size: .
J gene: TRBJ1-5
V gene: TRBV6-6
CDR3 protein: CASRVQGYSNQPQHF
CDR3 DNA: TGTGCCAGCAGGGTACAGGGATATAGCAATCAGCCCCAGCATTTT

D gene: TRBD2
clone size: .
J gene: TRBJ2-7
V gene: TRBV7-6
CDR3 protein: CASSLLLVASGRSYEQYF
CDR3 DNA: TGTGCCAGCAGCTTATTATTAGTAGCTAGCGGGAGGTCCTACGAGCAGTACTTC

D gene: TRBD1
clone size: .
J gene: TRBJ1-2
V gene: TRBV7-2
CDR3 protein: CASSLVTGGVYGYTF
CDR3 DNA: TGTGCCAGCAGCTTAGTTACAGGGGGGGTCTATGGCTACACCTTC

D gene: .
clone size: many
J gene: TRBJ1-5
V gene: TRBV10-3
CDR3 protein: CAISDIGSPQHF
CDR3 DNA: TGTGCCATCAGTGATATTGGCAGCCCCCAGCATTTT

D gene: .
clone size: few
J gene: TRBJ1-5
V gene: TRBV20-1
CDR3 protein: CSAAIRGNQPQHF
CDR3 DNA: TGCAGTGCTGCCATCCGTGGCAATCAGCCCCAGCATTTT

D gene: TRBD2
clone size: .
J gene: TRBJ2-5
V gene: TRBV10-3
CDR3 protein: CASSQGLAPPGAQYF
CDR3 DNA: TGTGCCAGCAGCCAGGGACTAGCGCCCCCGGGGGCCCAGTACTTC

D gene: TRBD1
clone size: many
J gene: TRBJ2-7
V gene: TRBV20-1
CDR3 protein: CSASPLRRDRSYEQYF
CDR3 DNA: TGCAGTGCTAGCCCTCTCCGTAGGGACAGGTCCTACGAGCAGTACTTC

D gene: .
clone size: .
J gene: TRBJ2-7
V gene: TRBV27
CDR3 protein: CASSLKDYTYEQYF
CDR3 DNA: TGTGCCAGCAGTTTAAAGGACTACACCTACGAGCAGTACTTC

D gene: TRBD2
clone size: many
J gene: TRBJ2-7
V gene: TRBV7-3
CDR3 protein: CASSLSLAGGSYEQYF
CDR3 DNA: TGTGCCAGCAGCTTAAGTCTAGCGGGAGGATCCTACGAGCAGTACTTC

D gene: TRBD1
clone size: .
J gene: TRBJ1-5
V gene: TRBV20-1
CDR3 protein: CSATPGQGRDQPQHF
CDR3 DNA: TGCAGTGCTACACCGGGACAGGGTAGGGATCAGCCCCAGCATTTT

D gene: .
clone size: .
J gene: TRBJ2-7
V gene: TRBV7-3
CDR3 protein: CASRQVSYEQYF
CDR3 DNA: TGTGCCAGCAGACAGGTGTCCTACGAGCAGTACTTC

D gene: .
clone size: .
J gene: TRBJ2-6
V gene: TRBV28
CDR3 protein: CASSTLPGQCSGANVLTF
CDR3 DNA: TGTGCCAGCAGTACCCTCCCCGGACAGTGCTCTGGGGCCAACGTCCTGACTTTC